This T cell receptor (beta chain) emerged from a study of T cell responses to AZD1222 COVID-19 vaccine. The repertoire was sequenced with immunoSEQ multiplex PCR; TCRdb's copy has only in-frame clones and lacks some. The data contain tens of thousands of clones, around nine tenths of them singletons. For this clone: Its matching antigen is unknown.

Germline CDR1 and CDR2: SGHRS and YFSETQ. Trimming took 2 bases from V and 4 from J, leaving 14 bases between them. CDR3 size: 15 residues. General study results and limits: Nearly half of spike-specific TCRs reportedly target unmutated variant regions. Most donors were white British, females outnumbered males, and clonal diversity was possibly underestimated. Only five or six AZD1222 recipients tested seropositive at baseline. CD4 TCRs associated with vaccination spanned spike, dominating at 160-218 and 743-854.

This chain links TRBV5-1 with TRBJ2-3; perhaps TRBD2 as D (5 bases). The sequencing here drew on peripheral blood, taken on day 0 of AZD1222 vaccination. The TCR was taken from an adult in good health. CDR3 DNA sequence: TGCGCCAGCAGCTTCAAGGTGTACGGGGCAGATACGCAGTATTTT. It specifies CASSFKVYGADTQYF.